This T cell receptor (beta chain) was captured by sequencing in a study of siplizumab effects on memory and regulatory T cells. The data were produced by immunoSEQ multiplex PCR, yet TCRdb's version contains in-frame clones alone and is incomplete. The sample carries roughly 5,900 clones, about 60% recorded once. Study observations and caveats: Poor capture below about 10^-5 frequency left most alloreactive clones unmapped to unstimulated subsets.

This CDR3 is 14 amino acids long. V was pared by 11 bases and J by 7 bases, with 16 bases of the junction left unmatched. Germline V CDR1 and CDR2: SNHLY, FYNNEI. Sequencing of unstimulated naive, memory, effector memory and TEMRA subsets was performed in three donor pairs. A few counts support this clone. What it binds is not known. This chain connects TRBV2 to TRBJ1-2; TRBD1 matches 7 bases. This receptor was obtained from a human donor in good health. Material for sequencing was effector memory CD8+ T cells sorted from blood. Subset given: unstimulated CD8+ effector memory T cells. The CDR3 reads CAGPKGALGSGYTF. DNA of the CDR3: TGTGCCGGGCCGAAGGGGGCGCTTGGTAGTGGCTACACCTTC.